The rows below give T cell receptor beta chains drawn from one sample of a study of T cell repertoires in cytomegalovirus infection. One entry per CDR3 protein results from TCRdb running MiXCR on the reads. The table has around 570,000 distinct CDR3 sequences, about 40% seen once. What these receptors recognize is not known. This material consisted of cultured PBMCs, taken from culture after CMV antigen stimulation. The receptors shown here come from a human donor in good health (CMV status not recorded). Some clones in this sample may be carry-over from other donors' samples. The CDR3 runs from the conserved cysteine through the conserved F or W. A D gene is named only where the DNA matches it firmly. Clone size is shown for a subset of rows, as once, few, many or a class of expanded clone.

TRBV12-3/TRBV12-4	NA	few	TRBJ1-2	CASTAWVPGGYTF	TGTGCCAGCACCGCTTGGGTCCCAGGTGGCTACACCTTC
TRBV5-4	NA	NA	TRBJ2-1	CASSLRGRKSSYNEQFF	TGTGCCAGCAGCTTGAGGGGGAGGAAGAGCTCCTACAATGAGCAGTTCTTC
TRBV20-1	NA	few	TRBJ1-3	CSARIGTGNTIYF	TGCAGTGCTAGAATTGGTACAGGAAACACCATATATTTT
TRBV20-1	NA	once	TRBJ1-6	CSARRPNSPLHF	TGCAGTGCTAGAAGACCTAATTCACCCCTCCACTTT
TRBV7-2	NA	NA	TRBJ2-1	CASSSSGRNEQFF	TGTGCCAGCAGCTCGTCGGGTAGGAATGAGCAGTTCTTC
TRBV28	TRBD1	NA	TRBJ2-5	CASSIGTEETQYF	TGTGCCAGCTCTATCGGGACAGAAGAGACCCAGTACTTC
TRBV7-2	TRBD2	few	TRBJ2-5	CASAYSGGQETQYF	TGTGCCAGCGCCTATAGCGGGGGCCAAGAGACCCAGTACTTC
TRBV11-2	TRBD1	few	TRBJ2-7	CASSLGAGGEDAYEQYF	TGTGCCAGCAGCTTAGGGGCAGGGGGTGAAGACGCCTACGAGCAGTACTTC
TRBV6-2/TRBV6-3	TRBD2	NA	TRBJ2-1	CASSSGGGLSPDEQFF	TGTGCCAGCAGTAGTGGCGGGGGACTGTCCCCTGATGAGCAGTTCTTC
TRBV6-1	NA	few	TRBJ1-1	CASRNKGNTEAFF	TGTGCCAGCAGGAACAAAGGGAACACTGAAGCTTTCTTT
TRBV6-2/TRBV6-3	TRBD1	few	TRBJ1-1	CASSYSWKARGNMNTEAFF	TGTGCCAGCAGTTATTCGTGGAAGGCCAGGGGGAACATGAACACTGAAGCTTTCTTT
TRBV7-8	NA	NA	TRBJ2-3	CASTKGGTDTQYF	TGTGCCAGCACCAAAGGGGGAACGGATACGCAGTATTTT
TRBV5-6	TRBD1	NA	TRBJ1-2	CASSTGTGLYTF	TGTGCCAGCAGCACCGGGACAGGTCTCTACACCTTC
TRBV2	TRBD2	NA	TRBJ2-7	CASSGAGGDEQYF	TGTGCCAGCAGTGGAGCGGGGGGAGACGAGCAGTACTTC
TRBV7-6	TRBD2	once	TRBJ2-2	CAILPGLVSGELFF	TGTGCCATACTGCCGGGACTAGTGAGCGGGGAGCTGTTTTTT
TRBV7-2	TRBD1	NA	TRBJ1-4	CASSRGDSNEKLFF	TGTGCCAGCAGCCGAGGGGACAGTAATGAAAAACTGTTTTTT
TRBV7-8	TRBD1	few	TRBJ2-3	CASSPNGQGRTDTQYF	TGTGCCAGCAGCCCGAACGGACAGGGGAGAACAGATACGCAGTATTTT
TRBV20-1	NA	NA	TRBJ1-5	CSAMMTRPGGLGIYQPQHF	TGCAGTGCTATGATGACACGACCCGGGGGGTTGGGAATATATCAGCCCCAGCATTTT
TRBV15	NA	NA	TRBJ2-6	CATSRELLSSGANVLTF	TGTGCCACCAGCAGAGAGCTTCTTAGCTCTGGGGCCAACGTCCTGACTTTC
TRBV6-6	NA	few	TRBJ2-4	CASSYGSGQAKNIQYF	TGTGCCAGCAGTTACGGTTCGGGGCAAGCCAAAAACATTCAGTACTTC
TRBV19	TRBD1	NA	TRBJ2-1	CASSGTGPYNEQFF	TGTGCCAGTAGCGGGACAGGCCCCTACAATGAGCAGTTCTTC
TRBV4-1	TRBD2	NA	TRBJ2-7	CASSLQGLAGQYEQYF	TGCGCCAGCAGCCTTCAGGGCCTAGCGGGACAGTACGAGCAGTACTTC
TRBV7-8	NA	NA	TRBJ1-5	CASSWDTRQPQHF	TGTGCCAGCAGCTGGGACACCCGACAGCCCCAGCATTTT
TRBV6-5	NA	NA	TRBJ2-7	CASSYSAGNYEQYF	TGTGCCAGCAGTTACTCGGCAGGGAACTACGAGCAGTACTTC
TRBV7-2	NA	NA	TRBJ1-5	CATYQPQHF	TGTGCCACTTATCAGCCCCAGCATTTT
TRBV4-3	TRBD2	few	TRBJ2-1	CASSQGGRDDNEQFF	TGCGCCAGCAGCCAAGGGGGGAGGGACGATAATGAGCAGTTCTTC
TRBV7-2	TRBD1	once	TRBJ1-6	CPSRSTGVDNSPLHF	TGTCCCAGCAGAAGTACAGGGGTGGATAATTCACCCCTCCACTTT
TRBV4-1	TRBD2	few	TRBJ2-4	CASSLGGGAPLAKNIQYF	TGCGCCAGCAGCCTGGGCGGGGGGGCTCCCTTAGCCAAAAACATTCAGTACTTC
TRBV12-3/TRBV12-4	NA	NA	TRBJ2-7	CASSLGHREAQYF	TGTGCCAGCAGTCTAGGACACCGGGAAGCGCAGTACTTC
TRBV7-2	NA	many	TRBJ1-1	CASTLEATYTEAFF	TGTGCCAGCACCCTGGAAGCGACTTACACTGAAGCTTTCTTT
TRBV6-5	TRBD2	few	TRBJ2-7	CASSYPGTSEQVF	TGTGCCAGCAGTTACCCCGGGACTAGCGAACAAGTCTTC
TRBV20-1	NA	NA	TRBJ2-3	CSARIYLADTQYF	TGCAGTGCTAGAATATATCTAGCGGATACGCAGTATTTT
TRBV7-9	NA	NA	TRBJ1-3	CASSSADKYTIYF	TGTGCCAGCAGCTCCGCCGACAAATACACCATATATTTT
TRBV5-6	NA	NA	TRBJ2-1	CASSFGEVFNEQFF	TGTGCCAGCAGCTTTGGCGAGGTGTTTAATGAGCAGTTCTTC
TRBV20-1	TRBD2	NA	TRBJ2-1	CSALGLVYNEQFF	TGCAGTGCTCTTGGACTAGTATACAATGAGCAGTTCTTC
TRBV7-8	NA	many	TRBJ2-1	CASSPGQLADLWLNEQFF	TGTGCCAGCAGCCCCGGTCAGTTGGCAGACCTCTGGTTGAATGAGCAGTTCTTC
TRBV7-2	NA	few	TRBJ2-3	CASSLTKGTDTQYF	TGTGCCAGCAGCTTAACCAAGGGCACAGATACGCAGTATTTT
TRBV6-5	TRBD1	NA	TRBJ2-7	CASSYSTGGGYEQYF	TGTGCCAGCAGTTACTCAACAGGGGGCGGCTACGAGCAGTACTTC
TRBV10-3	NA	few	TRBJ1-6	CAISESENSPLHF	TGTGCCATCAGTGAGTCGGAGAATTCACCCCTCCACTTT
TRBV2	TRBD2	NA	TRBJ2-5	CASSELAGGPETQYF	TGTGCCAGCAGTGAACTAGCGGGAGGGCCGGAGACCCAGTACTTC
TRBV27	TRBD2	few	TRBJ2-5	CASRRRGGRSQETQYF	TGTGCCAGCCGGCGGCGGGGGGGCCGGAGCCAAGAGACCCAGTACTTC
TRBV7-8	NA	few	TRBJ1-1	CASSSRTVKEEAFF	TGTGCCAGCAGCTCTAGGACGGTTAAAGAGGAAGCTTTCTTT
TRBV7-2	TRBD2	few	TRBJ2-2	CASSLRASGITLGELFF	TGTGCCAGCAGCTTACGGGCTAGCGGGATAACGCTAGGGGAGCTGTTTTTT
TRBV7-4	NA	once	TRBJ2-7	CASSFGGKTYEQYF	TGTGCCAGCAGCTTTGGCGGCAAGACCTACGAGCAGTACTTC
TRBV28	NA	NA	TRBJ2-1	CASSLAPGGFSYNEQFF	TGTGCCAGCAGTTTAGCCCCCGGGGGTTTTTCCTACAATGAGCAGTTCTTC
TRBV6-6	NA	NA	TRBJ1-1	CASSYSRNMNTEAFF	TGTGCCAGCAGTTACTCCCGGAACATGAACACTGAAGCTTTCTTT
TRBV7-2	NA	NA	TRBJ1-3	CASSTNRNTIYF	TGTGCCAGCAGCACCAACCGGAACACCATATATTTT
TRBV12-3/TRBV12-4	TRBD2	NA	TRBJ2-1	CASSWGLAGAASNEQFF	TGTGCCAGCAGTTGGGGACTAGCGGGGGCCGCTAGCAATGAGCAGTTCTTC
TRBV7-2	TRBD2	NA	TRBJ2-7	CASSLRTSWGEQYF	TGTGCCAGCAGCCTCAGGACTAGTTGGGGCGAGCAGTACTTC
TRBV12-3/TRBV12-4	NA	NA	TRBJ1-2	CASSWIGANYGYTF	TGTGCCAGCAGTTGGATTGGGGCTAACTATGGCTACACCTTC